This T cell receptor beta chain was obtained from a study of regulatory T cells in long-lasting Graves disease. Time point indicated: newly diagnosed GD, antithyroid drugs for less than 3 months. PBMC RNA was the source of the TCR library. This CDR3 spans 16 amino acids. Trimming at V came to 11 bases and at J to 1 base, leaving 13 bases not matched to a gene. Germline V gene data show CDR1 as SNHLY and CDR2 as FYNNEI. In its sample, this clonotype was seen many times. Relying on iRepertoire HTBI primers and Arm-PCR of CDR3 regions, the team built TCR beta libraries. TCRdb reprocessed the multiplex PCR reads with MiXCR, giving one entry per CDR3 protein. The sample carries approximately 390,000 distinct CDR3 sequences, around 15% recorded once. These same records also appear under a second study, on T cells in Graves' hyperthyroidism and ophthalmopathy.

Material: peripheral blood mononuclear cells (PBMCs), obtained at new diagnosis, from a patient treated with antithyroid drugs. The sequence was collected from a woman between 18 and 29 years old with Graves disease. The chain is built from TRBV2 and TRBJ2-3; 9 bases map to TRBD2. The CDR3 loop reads CAGIGEASGGTDTQYF. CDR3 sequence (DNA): TGTGCCGGGATAGGGGAGGCTAGCGGGGGCACAGATACGCAGTATTTT.